The 9 T cell receptor beta chains below all came from one sample that was sequenced in a study of blood T cell repertoires in COVID-19. Produced via immunoSEQ multiplex PCR; TCRdb's table is partial and in-frame only. The sample comprises roughly 200,000 clones, approximately 90% of which are singletons, and about a tenth rests with the top ten. Sequencing was performed on PBMCs or T cells enriched from blood (not recorded which). These receptors came from a man between 18 and 35 years old with acute COVID-19.

V usage is TRBV27 and J usage is TRBJ2-7; the match to TRBD1 covers 9 bases. J gave up 5 bases and V 6 bases, and 5 bases lay outside the gene matches. Germline lookup yields CDR1 MNHEY and CDR2 SMNVEV (reference sequence). This CDR3 spans 13 amino acids. The CDR3 spells CASSRDRAHEQYF. DNA for the CDR3: TGTGCCAGCAGCCGGGACAGGGCCCACGAGCAGTACTTC.

The rearrangement joins TRBV30 to TRBJ2-3; maybe TRBD1 (5 bases). The germline V gene has CDR1 GTSNPN and CDR2 SVGIG (reference sequence). V lost 0 bases to trimming and J lost 0 bases, with 7 bases between them. The CDR3 runs to 14 residues. The CDR3 spells CAWSVWGSTDTQYF. The CDR3 DNA sequence: TGTGCCTGGAGTGTGTGGGGCAGCACAGATACGCAGTATTTT.

This chain uses TRBV19 with TRBJ2-3, with a tentative D call TRBD1 (5 bases). Germline V lookup: CDR1 LNHDA, CDR2 SQIVND (reference sequence). V was clipped by 3 bases and J by 2 bases, with 15 bases between them. This CDR3 is built from 16 residues. The CDR3 DNA is TGTGCCAGTAGTATTGGGTCAGGGCTAACCACAGATACGCAGTATTTT. Its protein product is CASSIGSGLTTDTQYF.

This clone was observed a few times. The chain has TRBV4-2 and TRBJ1-3; D is uncertain. The germline V gene encodes CDR1 LGHNA and CDR2 YNFKEQ. The CDR3 is 16 amino acids. The V end lost 1 base, the J end lost 0 bases, and 10 bases lay between the germline ends. The CDR3 nucleotides read TGTGCCAGCAGCCAAGTTAGCACGGGCTCTGGAAACACCATATATTTT. Protein sequence: CASSQVSTGSGNTIYF.

A remark on this clone: Other nucleotide sequences from this sample produce the same CDR3. The rearrangement joins TRBV13 to TRBJ1-2, with D unresolved. CDR1 is PRHDT and CDR2 is FYEKMQ in the germline V gene (reference sequence). Trimming shortened V by 0 bases and J by 0 bases, and 5 bases separated the two germline ends. The CDR3 consists of 14 residues. For the CDR3, the DNA is TGTGCCAGCAGCTTAGGGTCTTCTAACTATGGCTACACCTTC. Amino acids: CASSLGSSNYGYTF.

The J gene is TRBJ2-1, the V gene TRBV20-1; maybe TRBD1 (6 bases). There are 14 residues in the CDR3. Trimming removed 3 bases at V and 10 bases at J, with 19 bases between. Germline V lookup: CDR1 DFQATT, CDR2 SNEGSKA (reference sequence). DNA of the CDR3: TGCAGTGCTAGTAGGACCGGGACACTACTGGAGCAGTTCTTC. This encodes CSASRTGTLLEQFF.

The chain uses TRBV12-3 or TRBV12-4 and TRBJ2-1, with 9 bases matching TRBD1. With 6 bases clipped from V and 9 bases from J, the junction kept 6 bases outside the gene matches. The CDR3 totals 13 residues. CDR3 sequence reads: CASSRDREGEQFF. The CDR3 coding sequence is TGTGCCAGCAGCAGGGACAGGGAAGGTGAGCAGTTCTTC.

J is TRBJ1-3 and V is TRBV6-5; D not certain. Per the germline V gene, CDR1 is MNHEY and CDR2 is SVGAGI. V lost 8 bases to trimming and J lost 4 bases, with 18 bases between them. The CDR3 loop spans 15 amino acids. The CDR3, as DNA: TGTGCCAGCCTGGAGACTGATGCAGCGGGAAACACCATATATTTT. Protein product: CASLETDAAGNTIYF.

This chain joins TRBV12-5 and TRBJ2-5, with D possibly TRBD2 on 6 matching bases. CDR1 LGHNT and CDR2 FRNRAP come from the germline V gene. CDR3 length: 14 amino acids. V was shortened by 6 bases and J by 5 bases, with 16 bases between the two germline ends. The CDR3 loop is CASGKGGSLETQYF. CDR3 DNA: TGTGCTAGTGGGAAGGGAGGCTCACTGGAGACCCAGTACTTC.